Listed here are 26 T cell receptor beta chains from one sample, sequenced in a study of brain T cells in children with intractable seizures (dated by TCRdb to the early 2020s). Library preparation employed the immunoSEQ multiplex PCR assay. TCRdb stores this immuneACCESS table with in-frame sequences only. Part of the clones is absent; in the studies checked, under half of the shortfall reflects unresolved V genes, and no reason is known for the rest. Within this sample are about 350,000 clones, with over 90% of them counted one time only. The ten largest make up under 7% of the sample. The time point label here, explained by the study, means: blood from clinic visit 5 months post-surgery; TSC patient then seizure free. Sequences were derived from peripheral blood, sampled 5 to 6 months after surgery. The receptors stem from a boy under three years old with tuberous sclerosis and intractable seizures.

This clone was detected a few times. This chain connects TRBV19 to TRBJ2-3; TRBD2 matches at 8 bases. V lost 5 bases and J lost 4; bases outside the gene matches: 11. Germline CDR1 is LNHDA and CDR2 is SQIVND (reference sequence). The CDR3 extends over 16 amino acids. The CDR3 protein is CASSVPTSVPADTQYF. As DNA, the CDR3 is TGTGCCAGTAGTGTACCGACTAGCGTACCCGCAGATACGCAGTATTTT.

V is TRBV29-1 and J is TRBJ1-2, with 7 positions matching TRBD1. The CDR3 length is 13 residues. V lost 6 bases and J lost 2; bases outside the gene matches: 6. The germline gives CDR1 SQVTM, CDR2 ANQGSEA. CDR3 amino acids: CSVPSTGNYGYTF. Here the CDR3 DNA reads TGCAGCGTGCCTTCGACAGGGAACTATGGCTACACCTTC.

This clone occurred many times. The chain is built from TRBV5-8 and TRBJ2-2; possible D gene TRBD2, 6 bases. Germline CDR1 SGHTS, CDR2 YDEGEE. Trimming took off 1 base at V and 6 bases at J, with 10 bases between the two ends. The CDR3 is 14 amino acids. The CDR3 DNA sequence: TGTGCCAGCAGCTTGATACTAGCAGCCGGGGAGCTGTTTTTT. Translated: CASSLILAAGELFF.

The chain links TRBV13 to TRBJ2-7; tentative D call: TRBD2 (5 bases). The length of the CDR3 is 17 residues. Germline V gene sequence: CDR1 PRHDT, CDR2 FYEKMQ (reference sequence). The V and J ends lost 4 bases and 2 bases respectively, with 21 bases between them. The chain's CDR3 is CASSYTLSASTTYEQYF. The CDR3 DNA follows: TGTGCCAGCAGCTACACCCTTTCGGCTAGCACAACCTACGAGCAGTACTTC.

This chain links TRBV2 with TRBJ2-1; no clear D gene. Germline V gene data show CDR1 as SNHLY and CDR2 as FYNNEI. Trimming took off 5 bases at V and 0 bases at J, with 17 bases between the two ends. The CDR3 has 17 residues. This chain's CDR3 is CASSLRYAATSYNEQFF. CDR3 nucleotide sequence: TGTGCCAGCAGTCTGCGTTATGCGGCAACCTCCTACAATGAGCAGTTCTTC.

The rearrangement uses TRBV24-1 and TRBJ2-7; D call uncertain. V was trimmed by 4 bases and J by 3 bases, leaving 9 bases between them. Germline CDR1 and CDR2: KGHDR and SFDVKD. CDR3 size: 13 residues. CDR3 sequence (DNA): TGTGCCACCAGTGACCCGAACCTCTACGAGCAGTACTTC. It encodes CATSDPNLYEQYF.

This CDR3 reads CASSYSLNRGGTEAFF. The CDR3 DNA is TGTGCCAGCAGTTACTCCCTGAACAGGGGTGGCACTGAAGCTTTCTTT. This chain links TRBV6-6 with TRBJ1-1; 7 bases match TRBD1. From germline, CDR1 is MNHNY and CDR2 SVGAGI (reference sequence). The CDR3 length is 16 residues. Losses at the gene ends were 0 bases for V and 4 bases for J; bases not matched to a gene: 8.

The CDR3 sequence: CASSSRVGELFF. DNA for the CDR3: TGTGCCAGCAGCTCCCGTGTAGGGGAGCTGTTTTTT. This chain joins TRBV11-3 and TRBJ2-2; D remains ambiguous. Trimming removed 4 bases at V and 8 bases at J, with 8 bases between. Germline V gene lookup returns CDR1 SGHNT and CDR2 YENEEA. The CDR3 sequence is 12 residues long.

This clone was counted once. The chain links TRBV6-5 to TRBJ2-1; D ambiguous. Germline V CDR1 and CDR2: MNHEY, SVGAGI. V lost 5 bases and J lost 7, with 6 bases in between. The CDR3 has 11 residues. The CDR3 region has the DNA TGTGCCAGCAGTAGGGTAAATGAGCAGTTCTTC. This sequence encodes CASSRVNEQFF.

The rearrangement joins TRBV5-5 to TRBJ1-2; possible D gene TRBD1, 5 bases. This CDR3 comprises 12 residues. Trimming took 5 bases from V and 6 from J, leaving 11 bases between them. CDR1 is SGHKS, CDR2 YYEKEE, per germline (reference sequence). CDR3: CASRRAGHGYTF. DNA for the CDR3: TGTGCCAGCAGGAGAGCAGGGCATGGCTACACCTTC.

Regarding this clone: The limits of the CDR3 on the DNA are not certain, so only TCRdb's listed CDR3 is given. The chain couples TRBV30 to TRBJ1-2; the table's D call, TRBD1, has no DNA check behind it. The germline gives CDR1 GTSNPN, CDR2 SVGIG (reference sequence). The length of the CDR3 is 11 amino acids, counting both ends. The CDR3 loop is CAWSVGQGARF.

The chain uses TRBV6-5 and TRBJ1-1; D remains unclear. The CDR3 is 13 residues long. Trimming pared 8 bases from V and 7 bases from J, leaving 17 bases between. Germline V gene data show CDR1 as MNHEY and CDR2 as SVGAGI. This CDR3 reads CASPREGFIEAFF. Here the CDR3 DNA reads TGTGCCAGCCCTAGGGAGGGTTTTATTGAAGCTTTCTTT.

The chain uses TRBV6-1 and TRBJ1-1, with D possibly being TRBD1 (6 bases). This CDR3 has 16 residues. Germline CDR1 is MNHNS and CDR2 is SASEGT. The V end was cut by 4 bases, the J end by 0 bases, with 15 bases between. CDR3 DNA: TGTGCCAGCAGTGTCGGACAGACGAGCATGAACACTGAAGCTTTCTTT. It codes for CASSVGQTSMNTEAFF.

V is TRBV3-1 (or the pseudogene TRBV3-2) and J is TRBJ2-2; D not certain. This CDR3 comprises 16 residues. The V gene lost 4 bases and the J gene lost 1 base, with 13 bases spanning the gap. The V gene's germline CDR1 is LGHDT and CDR2 YNNKEL (reference sequence). The chain's CDR3 is CASSRSMARNTGELFF. CDR3 in DNA: TGTGCCAGCAGCCGTTCAATGGCTCGGAACACCGGGGAGCTGTTTTTT.

This chain connects TRBV23-1 to TRBJ1-2; D is undetermined. TRBV23-1 is placed among ORFs of uncertain function. The CDR3 sequence is 13 residues long. V was shortened by 0 bases and J by 4 bases, with 6 bases between the two germline ends. The CDR3 bases are TGCGCCAGCAGTCAATCGACCCTCTATGGCTACACCTTC. Translated: CASSQSTLYGYTF.

The CDR3 is CAWWTGKNEQYF. The CDR3 DNA reads TGTGCCTGGTGGACAGGCAAGAACGAGCAGTACTTC. This chain links TRBV30 with TRBJ2-7, with 7 bases aligning to TRBD1. This CDR3 comprises 12 residues. The V and J ends lost 5 bases and 5 bases, in that order; junction bases with no gene match: 6. Germline values: CDR1 GTSNPN, CDR2 SVGIG (reference sequence).

This chain connects TRBV7-9 to TRBJ2-2, with 8 bases matching TRBD1. Germline assignment: CDR1 SEHNR and CDR2 FQNEAQ (reference sequence). The CDR3 sequence is 16 residues long. With 4 bases clipped from V and 5 bases from J, the junction kept 9 bases outside the gene matches. For the CDR3, the DNA is TGTGCCAGCAGCTCACCGGGACAGGATAGGACCGGGGAGCTGTTTTTT. Its protein product is CASSSPGQDRTGELFF.

The chain joins TRBV12-3 or TRBV12-4 to TRBJ1-1; D gene ambiguous. V lost 4 bases and J lost 8, with 11 bases in between. The CDR3 spans 12 residues. The CDR3 region is CASSSDIREAFF. The CDR3 region has the DNA TGTGCCAGCAGTTCTGACATCCGGGAAGCTTTCTTT.

This chain uses TRBV18 with TRBJ2-3; D remains ambiguous. Germline V CDR1 and CDR2: KGHSH, LQKENI. The CDR3 runs 12 residues. The ends were cut back, 2 bases at V and 8 bases at J, with 8 bases in the middle. The DNA for the CDR3 is TGTGCCAGCTCACCAGAGCGAGGTACGCAGTATTTT. The encoded protein is CASSPERGTQYF.

CDR3 coding DNA: TGTGCCAGCAACCCCGGGACAGGGGGTTATTATGAGCAGTTCTTC. This codes for CASNPGTGGYYEQFF. The V call is TRBV5-6, the J call TRBJ2-1, with 11 bases that match TRBD1. The ends lost 6 bases at V and 8 bases at J; junction bases unmatched: 10. The CDR3 runs 15 residues. CDR1 is SGHDT, CDR2 YYEEEE, per germline. The full variable domain, in which reference TRBV5-6 and TRBJ2-1 provide the parts outside the CDR3, is DAGVTQSPTHLIKTRGQQVTLRCSPKSGHDTVSWYQQALGQGPQFIFQYYEEEERQRGNFPDRFSGHQFPNYSSELNVNALLLGDSALYLCASNPGTGGYYEQFFGPGTRLTVL.

V is TRBV6-6 and J is TRBJ2-7, with 10 bases identical to TRBD2. Germline lookup yields CDR1 MNHNY and CDR2 SVGAGI (reference sequence). V was pared by 6 bases and J by 6 bases, with 8 bases of the junction left unmatched. The CDR3 has 14 residues. CDR3: CASRGAGGPSEQYF. The CDR3 DNA reads TGTGCCAGCAGGGGAGCGGGAGGGCCATCCGAGCAGTACTTC.

Comments on this clone: No conserved phenylalanine or tryptophan ends this CDR3, so it is likely a read error. The DNA is left out, because the CDR3 cannot be placed on it with certainty; the CDR3 is given as TCRdb lists it. This sequence joins TRBV12-5 and TRBJ2-2; the listed D gene, TRBD2, was not tested against the DNA. Germline V gene data show CDR1 as LGHNT and CDR2 as FRNRAP. The CDR3 extends over 13 residues, inclusive of both ends. The CDR3 is CASGIPTAVFPAL.

The chain joins TRBV7-9 to TRBJ2-5, with unresolved D. The CDR3 loop spans 16 amino acids. In germline, CDR1 is SEHNR, CDR2 FQNEAQ (reference sequence). Trimming removed 2 bases from V and 1 base from J, with 14 bases in between. In nucleotides, the CDR3 is TGTGCCAGCAGCTTACCCTTGGGTAACCCCCAAGAGACCCAGTACTTC. This translates into CASSLPLGNPQETQYF.

This chain joins TRBV5-1 and TRBJ1-1, with D unresolved. Trimming removed 5 bases at V and 3 bases at J, with 17 bases between. There are 15 residues in the CDR3. Germline values: CDR1 SGHRS, CDR2 YFSETQ. The CDR3 is CASRASKSRDTEAFF. CDR3 coding DNA: TGCGCCAGCAGGGCCTCCAAGTCACGGGACACTGAAGCTTTCTTT.

The chain joins TRBV30 to TRBJ2-7, with TRBD1 as a possible D gene (5 bases). Germline CDR1 and CDR2: GTSNPN and SVGIG (reference sequence). V lost 0 bases and J lost 2, with 11 bases in between. The length of the CDR3 is 14 residues. CDR3: CAWSVGAYPYEQYF. For the CDR3, the DNA is TGTGCCTGGAGTGTTGGGGCTTATCCCTACGAGCAGTACTTC.

V and J are TRBV5-1 and TRBJ2-5, with 10 bases that match TRBD2. From germline, CDR1 is SGHRS and CDR2 YFSETQ. The CDR3 contains 17 residues. V was clipped by 3 bases and J by 2 bases; unmatched bases: 10. CDR3 sequence reads: CASSSTWTSGRQETQYF. The CDR3 DNA is TGCGCCAGCAGCTCCACCTGGACTAGCGGACGACAAGAGACCCAGTACTTC.